This T cell receptor beta chain originates from a study of CD8 T cell repertoires and HIV-1 epitope variants (dated by TCRdb to the early 2020s). Concerning the study at large: Twenty-five peptides representing autologous and known Gag and Nef epitope variants were each used to stimulate T cells in separate culture wells. The control conditions were a CMV, EBV and flu peptide pool, the Ebola AY9 epitope as a negative control, and a well with no peptide. Tested epitopes included three Gag epitope families and Nef HW9 and YT9. Using the EasySep Human T Cell Enrichment Kit, T cells were enriched and then co-cultured with an equal number of autologous T cell-negative cells acting as antigen-presenting cells. Cultures ran for about 10 days in IMDM with gentamicin, with half-media changes on days 3 and 7 adding IL-2, IL-7 and IL-15. An aliquot of 1M T cells was set aside as an uncultured baseline condition, separate from the roughly 87 T cell cultures. A total of around 80 T cell cultures were run, with each culture condition done in triplicate except for one peptide, which was done in duplicate. Points the paper makes about the study in general: Of the nine antigen-specific TCR beta clonotypes identified, more than five appeared cross-reactive for autologous or known escape epitope variants. Only TCR beta chains were identified by the assay, and proliferation to antigen, not T cell function or cytokine profile, was indicated. The Nef KF9 family was recognized by five clonotypes and the HW9 family by one, and no responses to the TAALDMSHF plasma variant were observed.

As concerns this clone: The antigen this receptor binds is unknown. Base-call qualities are not available, and no considerably larger clone is one nucleotide away.

The EasySep Human CD8+ T Cell Enrichment Kit was used on day 10 to isolate CD8+ T cells from every culture. Sequencing of TCR beta CDR3 regions was performed at survey depth on the immunoSEQ platform. The QIAamp DNA micro kit was used to extract genomic DNA from every cultured and uncultured CD8+ T cell population. As for how the authors treated the data: Any sample with under 5,000 productive reads was excluded, and this exclusion removed about 7% of the roughly 80 cultures stimulated with HIV peptides. A MANAFEST web app trimmed sequences to CDR3 and removed nonproductive sequences, CDR3s under 5 amino acids, and those not starting C or ending F/W. Clonotypes were classified as antigen-specific only if expansion was observed in at least 2 of 3 replicates versus the no-peptide control at FDR 0.01, only within one epitope family. A specific clonotype also had to show a frequency at least fivefold higher than in wells stimulated with peptides from other epitope families. TCRdb limited this immuneACCESS table to in-frame rearrangements with V and J called. A share of clones is missing; checked studies link under half to unresolved V genes, and the rest is unexplained. That table is the source of V, J and clone size, and D and trimming were worked out from the DNA. The sample table contains 4,500 to 6,000 clones; only one count was recorded for about 70% of them. Around two fifths of the sample goes to the ten largest clones.

Measured from the cysteine to the phenylalanine, the CDR3 is 15 residues long. Only the CDR3 part of the read is kept: 45 bases, read in frame from the first base. V drops 4 bases and J drops 2 bases, leaving 13 bases in between. CDR1 LGHNA and CDR2 YSLEER are derived from the germline V gene. This TCR derives from a male donor with HIV. The sequenced sample was cultured CD8+ T cells derived from PBMCs. The chain was built from TRBV4-3 and TRBJ2-3; tentative D gene TRBD2, with 5 bases matching. The CDR3 protein: CASSRAEGPTDTQYF. In nucleotide form, the sequence is TGCGCCAGCAGCCGAGCGGAAGGACCCACAGATACGCAGTATTTT.